The table lists the clone carrying this T cell receptor beta chain with many counts. The antigen is not known. The sample is drawn from a study of blood T cells in healthy people across ages. Study results and limitations: Higher diversity and more naive CD4+ cells were features of long-lived donors, compared to aged donors.

Drawn from each donor were ten milliliters of peripheral blood. The CDR3 covers 15 residues. Germline CDR1 LGHNA, CDR2 YNFKEQ. The germline V and J ends were trimmed by 3 bases and 0 bases, with 9 bases remaining between them. The use of a sample-barcoded 5' primer and a J-beta primer mix characterized a second PCR of roughly 6 to 11 cycles. Using its own MiXCR run on the 5' RACE reads, TCRdb lists one record per CDR3 protein. The sample lists 800,000 to 950,000 distinct CDR3 sequences, under 50% occurring once. Sequencing was performed on blood. The chain employs TRBV4-2 and TRBJ2-1; D gene unclear. The TCR sequence derives from a young man in good health. The CDR3 nucleotides read TGTGCCAGCAGCCAGGACCGAAGCTCCTACAATGAGCAGTTCTTC. Its translation: CASSQDRSSYNEQFF.